The T cell receptor (beta chain) described here comes from a study of T cell repertoires in MIS-A myocarditis. This clone appeared a single time. Trimming cost V 5 bases and J 4 bases, with 14 bases left between them. The CDR3 totals 14 residues. Germline-derived CDR1 and CDR2 are SGHVS and FQNEAQ. TCRdb's copy holds only in-frame clones and misses some; the assay was immunoSEQ multiplex PCR. The sample holds around 10,000 clones, 85% to 90% seen once. The TCR comes from a man younger than 35 with fulminant myocarditis from multisystem inflammatory syndrome in adults (MIS-A) after COVID-19. Sequenced: thoracic lymph node tissue obtained at autopsy. V is TRBV7-8 and J is TRBJ1-2; no clear D. The CDR3 DNA follows: TGTGCCAGCAGCCGAGGATTTTGGGGCTATGGCTACACCTTC. Residues: CASSRGFWGYGYTF.